The rows below give T cell receptor beta chains drawn from one sample of a study of T-cell reconstitution after alpha-beta-depleted transplantation in children. TCRdb fed the PCR reads into MiXCR, producing one record per CDR3 protein. The data contain a few hundred thousand distinct CDR3 sequences, 10% to 15% of them singletons. The specimen was PBMCs, mostly from graft donor cells, collected 360 days after TCRalphabeta/CD19-depleted stem cell transplant. These receptors were collected from a male patient younger than 18 who had a stem cell transplant for acute myeloid leukemia, so the T cells may come from the graft donor. The CDR3 runs from the conserved cysteine through the conserved F or W. The D gene is left open where the match is weak. Part of the rows lack a size; the others show once, few, many or a class for expanded clones.

v_gene: TRBV5-6
d_gene: -
j_gene: TRBJ2-1
abundance: many
CDR3nt: TGTGCCAGCAGCTTGGTACTTCCGAGAAAGCCTCACAATGAGCAGTTCTTC
CDR3aa: CASSLVLPRKPHNEQFF

v_gene: TRBV10-3
d_gene: -
j_gene: TRBJ1-1
abundance: few
CDR3nt: TGTGCCATCGTCGGGACGGCGAACACTGAAGCTTTCTTT
CDR3aa: CAIVGTANTEAFF

v_gene: TRBV25-1
d_gene: TRBD1
j_gene: TRBJ2-3
abundance: few
CDR3nt: TGTGCCAGCAGTCCATGGGGACAGTATAGCACAGATACGCAGTATTTT
CDR3aa: CASSPWGQYSTDTQYF

v_gene: TRBV18
d_gene: TRBD1
j_gene: TRBJ2-7
abundance: few
CDR3nt: TGTGCCAGCTCACCACCGACAGGGGCCTTGAGCGAGCAGTACTTC
CDR3aa: CASSPPTGALSEQYF

v_gene: TRBV9
d_gene: TRBD2
j_gene: TRBJ2-1
abundance: many
CDR3nt: TGTGCCAGCAGCGCCATAGCGGGACGTTACTACAATGAGCAGTTCTTC
CDR3aa: CASSAIAGRYYNEQFF

v_gene: TRBV28
d_gene: -
j_gene: TRBJ1-1
abundance: -
CDR3nt: TGTGCCAGTTGTAGACAGGTCGTCACTGAAGCTTTCTTT
CDR3aa: CASCRQVVTEAFF

v_gene: TRBV12-3/TRBV12-4
d_gene: -
j_gene: TRBJ2-3
abundance: many
CDR3nt: TGTGCCAGTAGCCGGGCTACGCAGTATTTT
CDR3aa: CASSRATQYF

v_gene: TRBV12-3/TRBV12-4
d_gene: -
j_gene: TRBJ2-3
abundance: few
CDR3nt: TGTGCCAGCAGCACACTTTTGGGGGGTAGCCTGAATACGCAGTATTTT
CDR3aa: CASSTLLGGSLNTQYF

v_gene: TRBV20-1
d_gene: -
j_gene: TRBJ2-1
abundance: -
CDR3nt: TGCAGTGCGAAGAAGGGGAGTGAAAATTTTTGGAATGAGCAGTTCTTC
CDR3aa: CSAKKGSENFWNEQFF

v_gene: TRBV12-3/TRBV12-4
d_gene: -
j_gene: TRBJ2-1
abundance: many
CDR3nt: TGTGCCAGCAGTTTTGAGGCTTCCAGCGATGAGCAGTTCTTC
CDR3aa: CASSFEASSDEQFF

v_gene: TRBV20-1
d_gene: -
j_gene: TRBJ2-3
abundance: -
CDR3nt: TGCAGTGCCCCCGTAGCGCGAGACGGCACAGATACGCAGTATTTT
CDR3aa: CSAPVARDGTDTQYF

v_gene: TRBV6-8
d_gene: TRBD2
j_gene: TRBJ2-1
abundance: -
CDR3nt: TGTGCCAGCAGTCAAGAGGGACTAGCCTACAATGAGCAGTTCTTC
CDR3aa: CASSQEGLAYNEQFF

v_gene: TRBV7-3
d_gene: TRBD2
j_gene: TRBJ2-1
abundance: -
CDR3nt: TGTGCCAGCAGCTTCGGACTAGACAGTGAGCAGTTCTTC
CDR3aa: CASSFGLDSEQFF

v_gene: TRBV29-1
d_gene: TRBD1
j_gene: TRBJ1-2
abundance: -
CDR3nt: TGCAGCGTTACAGGGGTGGGCTATGGCTACACCTTC
CDR3aa: CSVTGVGYGYTF

v_gene: TRBV6-5
d_gene: -
j_gene: TRBJ2-2
abundance: -
CDR3nt: TGTGCCAGCAATTTTGTGAGGGTGAACACCGGGGAGCTGTTTTTT
CDR3aa: CASNFVRVNTGELFF

v_gene: TRBV29-1
d_gene: -
j_gene: TRBJ2-3
abundance: -
CDR3nt: TGCAGCGTTGAAGGTACTAGCCCCACAGATACGCAGTATTTT
CDR3aa: CSVEGTSPTDTQYF

v_gene: TRBV7-8
d_gene: TRBD1
j_gene: TRBJ1-1
abundance: few
CDR3nt: TGTGCCAGCAGCTTGGTACAGGGGTTGATGAACACTGAAGCTTTCTTT
CDR3aa: CASSLVQGLMNTEAFF